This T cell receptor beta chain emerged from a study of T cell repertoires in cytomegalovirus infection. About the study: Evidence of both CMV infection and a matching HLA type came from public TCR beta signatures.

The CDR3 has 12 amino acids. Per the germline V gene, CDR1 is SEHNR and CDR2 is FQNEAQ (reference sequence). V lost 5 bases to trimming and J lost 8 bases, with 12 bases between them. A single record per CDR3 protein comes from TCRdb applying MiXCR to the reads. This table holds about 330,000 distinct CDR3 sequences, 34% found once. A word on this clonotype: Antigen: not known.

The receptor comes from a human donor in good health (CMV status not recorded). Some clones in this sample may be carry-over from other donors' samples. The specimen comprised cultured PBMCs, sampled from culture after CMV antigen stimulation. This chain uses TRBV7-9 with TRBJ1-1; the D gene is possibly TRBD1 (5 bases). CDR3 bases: TGTGCCAGCAGCCAAGACAGCTACGAAGCTTTCTTT. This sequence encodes CASSQDSYEAFF.